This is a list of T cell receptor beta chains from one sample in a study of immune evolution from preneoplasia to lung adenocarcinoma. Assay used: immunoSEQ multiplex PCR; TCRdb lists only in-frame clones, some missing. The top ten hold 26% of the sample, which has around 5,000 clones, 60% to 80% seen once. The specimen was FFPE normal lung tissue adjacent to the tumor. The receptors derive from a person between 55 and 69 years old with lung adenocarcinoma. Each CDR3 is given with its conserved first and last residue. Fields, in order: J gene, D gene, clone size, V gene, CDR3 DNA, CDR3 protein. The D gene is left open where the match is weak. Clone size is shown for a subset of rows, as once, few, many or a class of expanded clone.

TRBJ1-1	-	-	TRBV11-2	TGTGCCAGCAGCCCTATTAGGGGTGCGGGCACTGAAGCTTTCTTT	CASSPIRGAGTEAFF
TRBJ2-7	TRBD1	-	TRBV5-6	TGTGCCAGCAGCACGACCCGGGACAGGGCTTACTCCTACGAGCAGTACTTC	CASSTTRDRAYSYEQYF
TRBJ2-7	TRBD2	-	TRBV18	TGTGCCAGCTCACCCCCCTCTCGACTAGCGGCCGAAGGGGAGCAGTACTTC	CASSPPSRLAAEGEQYF
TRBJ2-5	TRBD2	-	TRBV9	TGTGCCAGCAGCGTAGGACTAGCGGGATTGCAAGAGACCCAGTACTTC	CASSVGLAGLQETQYF
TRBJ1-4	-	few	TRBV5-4	TGTGCCAGCAGCTTAGGGAATGAAAAACTGTTTTTT	CASSLGNEKLFF
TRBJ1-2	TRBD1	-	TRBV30	TGTGCCTGGATCCCAGGGGGCTTCTACTATGGCTACACCTTC	CAWIPGGFYYGYTF
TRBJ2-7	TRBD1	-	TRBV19	TGTGCCAGTAGCCCCGGGACAGCGGTACGCGAGCAGTACTTC	CASSPGTAVREQYF
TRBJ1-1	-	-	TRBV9	TGTGCCAGCAGCGTACCAGGGGACACTGAAGCTTTCTTT	CASSVPGDTEAFF
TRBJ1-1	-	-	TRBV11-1	TGTGCCAGCCGCCACAGGGTTCGGAGCACTGAAGCTTTCTTT	CASRHRVRSTEAFF
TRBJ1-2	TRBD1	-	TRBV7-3	TGTGCCAGCAGCTTAGGAGGGGGCGGCTACACCTTC	CASSLGGGGYTF
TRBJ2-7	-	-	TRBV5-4	TGTGCCAGCAGCGGGACCGGGGGAAGCTCCTACGAGCAGTACTTC	CASSGTGGSSYEQYF
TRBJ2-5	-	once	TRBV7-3	TGTGCCAGCAGCTTAAGTGGGCAGAAAGAGACCCAGTACTTC	CASSLSGQKETQYF
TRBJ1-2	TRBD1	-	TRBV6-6	TGTGCCAGCAGTCTCGGACAGGGATATCCGGATGGCTACACCTTC	CASSLGQGYPDGYTF
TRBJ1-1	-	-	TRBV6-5	TGTGCCAGCAGTTCTCAGGGCGGGAACACTGAAGCTTTCTTT	CASSSQGGNTEAFF
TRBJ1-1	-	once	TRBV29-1	TGCAGCGTGGCCAGCCCCTCGTCTCCCGAAGCTTTCTTT	CSVASPSSPEAFF
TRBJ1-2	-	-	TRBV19	TGTGCCAGTAGTATGAGACCCCTCTATGGCTACACCTTC	CASSMRPLYGYTF
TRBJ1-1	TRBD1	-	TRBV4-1	TGCGCCAGCAGCCAGGCTCGACAGGGAAACACTGAAGCTTTCTTT	CASSQARQGNTEAFF
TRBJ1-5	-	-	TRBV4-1	TGCGCCAGCAGCCAAGGCCGGAACGTTAATCAGCCCCAGCATTTT	CASSQGRNVNQPQHF
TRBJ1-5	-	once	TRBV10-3	TGTGCCATCAGTGAGAACACTAATCAGCCCCAGCATTTT	CAISENTNQPQHF
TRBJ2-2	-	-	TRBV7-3	TGTGCCAGCCGCCTCGGTAACGGGGAGCTGTTTTTT	CASRLGNGELFF
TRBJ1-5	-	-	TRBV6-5	TGTGCCAGCAGTTACCGCCGGGGGGCAGAGCAGCCCCAGCATTTT	CASSYRRGAEQPQHF
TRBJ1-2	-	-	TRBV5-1	TGCGCCAGCAGCTTGGACAGCAAATATGGCTACACCTTC	CASSLDSKYGYTF
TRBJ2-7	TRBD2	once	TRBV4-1	TGCGCCAGCAGCCAGATAGCGGGGGGGTACGGGGTCGAGCAGTACTTC	CASSQIAGGYGVEQYF
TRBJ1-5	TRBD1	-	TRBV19	TGTGCCAGTAATCCTGACAGGGCAGATAGCAATCAGCCCCAGCATTTT	CASNPDRADSNQPQHF
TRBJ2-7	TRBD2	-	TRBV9	TGTGCCAGCAGCCAATCGGAGGGAGGGCACGAGCAGTACTTC	CASSQSEGGHEQYF
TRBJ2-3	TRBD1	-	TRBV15	TGTGCCACCAGGACAGGGGCCGGCACAGATACGCAGTATTTT	CATRTGAGTDTQYF
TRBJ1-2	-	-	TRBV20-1	TGCAGTGCTAGACGGGATGGCTACACCTTC	CSARRDGYTF
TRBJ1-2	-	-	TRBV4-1	TGCGCCAGCAGCCAAGGCTGGAGGTCAGCTAACTATGGCTACACCTTC	CASSQGWRSANYGYTF
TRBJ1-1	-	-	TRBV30	TGTGCCTGGAGTGTATCCGGGGGTGAAGCTTTCTTT	CAWSVSGGEAFF
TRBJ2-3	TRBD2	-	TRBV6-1	TGTGCCAGCAGGCTAGCGGGGGAGTCTACAGATACGCAGTATTTT	CASRLAGESTDTQYF
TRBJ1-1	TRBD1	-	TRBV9	TGTGCCAGCAGCCCTTGGACAGGGCCTGTTAACACTGAAGCTTTCTTT	CASSPWTGPVNTEAFF
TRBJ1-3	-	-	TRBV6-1	TGTGCCAGCAGTGAAGCGTGGACTCTAGTGAACACCATATATTTT	CASSEAWTLVNTIYF
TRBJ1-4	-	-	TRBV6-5	TGTGCCAGCAGTCACAGAGGTACAGATGAAAAACTGTTTTTT	CASSHRGTDEKLFF
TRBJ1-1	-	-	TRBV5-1	TGCGCCAGCAGCTTGGACCGGGTTGGGAACACTGAAGCTTTCTTT	CASSLDRVGNTEAFF
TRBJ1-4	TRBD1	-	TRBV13	TGTGCCAGCAGCCTAGCCGGACAGGTACTAAATGAAAAACTGTTTTTT	CASSLAGQVLNEKLFF
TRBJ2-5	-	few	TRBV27	TGTGCCAGCAGTTTAAGTTGGGGCAGGTCTGGGGAGACCCAGTACTTC	CASSLSWGRSGETQYF
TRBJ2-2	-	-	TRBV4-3	TGCGCCAGCAGCTGGGACGTCACGAACACCGGGGAGCTGTTTTTT	CASSWDVTNTGELFF
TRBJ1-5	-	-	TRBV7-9	TGTGCCAGCAGCTTAGAGTATAGTCATCAGCCCCAGCATTTT	CASSLEYSHQPQHF
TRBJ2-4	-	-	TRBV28	TGTGCCAGCAGTTTGACAGACCTAGCCAAAAACATTCAGTACTTC	CASSLTDLAKNIQYF
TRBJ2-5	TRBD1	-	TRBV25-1	TGTGCCAGCAGTTCTAGACAGGGGGCATGGGAGACCCAGTACTTC	CASSSRQGAWETQYF
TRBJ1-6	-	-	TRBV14	TGTGCCAGCAGCCAAGTCTCCGTATCACCCCTCCACTTT	CASSQVSVSPLHF
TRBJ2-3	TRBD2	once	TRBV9	TGTGCCAGCAGCGCGGGGGGGGGACCAGATACGCAGTATTTT	CASSAGGGPDTQYF
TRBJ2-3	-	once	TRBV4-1	TGCGCCAGCAGCAAGGGCAGCACAGATACGCAGTATTTT	CASSKGSTDTQYF
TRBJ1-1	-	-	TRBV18	TGTGCCAGCTCACCATTCAACGGGCAGCAAAACACTGAAGCTTTCTTT	CASSPFNGQQNTEAFF
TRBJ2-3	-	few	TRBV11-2	TGTGCCAGCAGCCCGACAGGAAGCACAGATACGCAGTATTTT	CASSPTGSTDTQYF